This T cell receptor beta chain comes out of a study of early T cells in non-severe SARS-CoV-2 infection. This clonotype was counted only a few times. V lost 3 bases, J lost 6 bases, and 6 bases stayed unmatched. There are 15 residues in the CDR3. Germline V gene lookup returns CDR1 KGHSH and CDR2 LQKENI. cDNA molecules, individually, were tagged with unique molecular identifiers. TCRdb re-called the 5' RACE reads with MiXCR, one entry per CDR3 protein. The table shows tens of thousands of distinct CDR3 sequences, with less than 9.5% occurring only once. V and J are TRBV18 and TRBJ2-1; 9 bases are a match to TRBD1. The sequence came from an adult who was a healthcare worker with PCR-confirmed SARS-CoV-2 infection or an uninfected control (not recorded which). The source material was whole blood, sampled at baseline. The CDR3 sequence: CASSPAGTGSNEQFF. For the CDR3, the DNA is TGTGCCAGCTCACCGGCAGGGACAGGGAGCAATGAGCAGTTCTTC.